This TCR beta chain was observed in a study of shared clonotypes between healthy human individuals. Study-level points and caveats: As a rule, naive subsets had a larger estimated richness than memory subsets. Generation probabilities were higher for clonotypes shared across all four sorted-subset donors than for unshared ones.

The length of the CDR3 is 14 residues. In germline, CDR1 is SGHDN, CDR2 FVKESK. Trimming cost V 0 bases and J 6 bases, with 9 bases left between them. Positively selected for CCR7, the CD45RO-negative cells used as naive CD8 cells excluded terminally differentiated effector memory CD45RA+ cells. Running of the assay took place at deep level. The protocol was immunoSEQ multiplex PCR, while the TCRdb copy is restricted to in-frame clones and leaves out a portion. Found here are about 2.2 million clones, roughly 91% of them singletons; the top ten hold about 1.8%. In the case of this clone: Its antigen is unknown.

The receptor was isolated from a man aged 18 to 30 in good health. Some clones in this sample may be carry-over from other donors' samples. Material: naive CD8+ T cells from PBMCs. This chain connects TRBV14 to TRBJ2-1, with D perhaps matching TRBD2 (6 bases). Written as DNA, the CDR3 is TGTGCCAGCAGCCAAGAACTAGCACCCAATGAGCAGTTCTTC. Translating gives CASSQELAPNEQFF.